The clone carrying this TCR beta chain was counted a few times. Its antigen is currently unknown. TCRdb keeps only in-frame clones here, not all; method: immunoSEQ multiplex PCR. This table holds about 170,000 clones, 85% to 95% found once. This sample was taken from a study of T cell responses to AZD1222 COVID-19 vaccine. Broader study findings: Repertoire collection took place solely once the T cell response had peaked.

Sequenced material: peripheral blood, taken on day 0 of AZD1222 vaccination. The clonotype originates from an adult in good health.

Here the CDR3 DNA reads TGTGCCAGCAGATTTAAAGGTTTAGGAGGCTACACCTTC. Protein product: CASRFKGLGGYTF. The rearrangement links TRBV7-2 to TRBJ1-2; D call uncertain. Germline lookup yields CDR1 SGHTA and CDR2 FQGNSA. Trimming stripped 6 bases from V and 8 bases from J, with 16 bases between. This CDR3 is 13 amino acids long.